This T cell receptor beta chain was recorded in a study of metastatic and nonmetastatic thyroid tumors. Turning to the study itself: Repertoires of blood and of tissue (tumor or nodule) from malignant and benign thyroid patients were compared. Findings and caveats of the study: Relative to benign nodules, malignant thyroid tumors were reportedly characterized by significantly elevated TCR beta diversity in blood and tumor.

This clone was picked up many times. Its antigen is unidentified. A read error may explain this, as a much larger clone is one base away. Every patient underwent thyroid surgery untreated. From the PCR reads, TCRdb re-called clones with MiXCR. Of just over 20,000 clones in the sample, roughly 12% were seen once. The CDR3 totals 16 residues. Germline lookup yields CDR1 LGHNA and CDR2 YSLEER. V shed 4 bases, J shed 4 bases, and the junction held 2 bases outside the gene matches. This chain connects TRBV4-3 to TRBJ2-2, with TRBD2 matching 14 bases. Sequenced: blood. This TCR derives from a female donor with papillary thyroid cancer or a benign thyroid nodule (not recorded which). Some clones in this sample may be carry-over from other donors' samples. This CDR3 reads CASSLGTSGGTGELFF. CDR3 in DNA: TGCGCCAGCAGCCTCGGGACTAGCGGGGGCACCGGGGAGCTGTTTTTT.